This entry lists 27 T cell receptor beta chains sequenced from one sample in a study of cytomegalovirus exposure and HLA in healthy donors. The PCR had 60 Vbeta and 13 Jbeta primers. Sequencing was performed with immunoSEQ multiplex PCR; in TCRdb, only in-frame clones are kept and a portion is missing. The top ten hold approximately 0.63% of the sample, which has 200,000 to 250,000 clones, approximately 82% seen once. Sequenced sample: PBMCs. The source of these receptors is a man younger than 35 in good health and CMV-seronegative.

A note on this clone: At the DNA level, this CDR3 is encoded by other sequences in the same sample as well. The chain links TRBV27 to TRBJ2-1; 15 nucleotides match TRBD2. In germline, CDR1 is MNHEY, CDR2 SMNVEV (reference sequence). This CDR3 has 16 amino acids. V was clipped by 6 bases and J by 7 bases; unmatched bases: 7. The CDR3: CASRETGTSGRNEQFF. The CDR3 DNA follows: TGTGCCAGCAGGGAGACCGGGACTAGCGGGAGGAATGAGCAGTTCTTC.

The V call is TRBV5-7, the J call TRBJ1-3, with 7 bases matching TRBD1. TRBV5-7 is an open reading frame, and its role is uncertain. With 4 bases clipped from V and 2 bases from J, the junction kept 6 bases outside the gene matches. The CDR3 extends over 15 amino acids. The CDR3 reads CASSLEGGPGNTIYF. CDR3 nucleotide sequence: TGTGCCAGCAGCCTGGAAGGGGGCCCTGGAAACACCATATATTTT.

This clone was seen a handful of times. J is TRBJ2-1 and V is TRBV5-1; 14 bases match TRBD2. Germline CDR1 is SGHRS and CDR2 is YFSETQ. V dropped 2 bases and J dropped 5; count of bases not matched to a gene: 3. This CDR3 is 16 amino acids long. CDR3 in DNA: TGCGCCAGCAGCTTCGGGACTAGCGGGAGTAACAATGAGCAGTTCTTC. This encodes CASSFGTSGSNNEQFF.

The V and J genes are TRBV5-1 and TRBJ2-3; 7 bases agree with TRBD2. The CDR3 is 14 residues long. The germline V gene encodes CDR1 SGHRS and CDR2 YFSETQ. V was clipped by 4 bases and J by 14 bases; unmatched bases: 16. The CDR3 protein is CASSPLLLSGQRYF. The CDR3 DNA follows: TGCGCCAGCAGCCCCCTTCTCCTTAGCGGGCAAAGGTATTTT.

In its sample, this clone was seen once. This rearrangement joins TRBV11-1 to TRBJ1-1; D possibly corresponds to TRBD1 (6 bases). Looked up from germline, CDR1 is SGHAT and CDR2 is FQDESV (reference sequence). V lost 5 bases and J lost 4, with 17 bases in between. The CDR3 has 15 amino acids. The CDR3 spells CASSPTRTDSTEAFF. As DNA, the CDR3 is TGTGCCAGCAGCCCTACTCGGACAGACTCCACTGAAGCTTTCTTT.

V is TRBV28 and J is TRBJ1-1; D is perhaps TRBD1 (6 bases). The V end was cut by 3 bases, the J end by 0 bases, with 11 bases between. The CDR3 sequence is 15 residues long. The V gene's germline CDR1 is MDHEN and CDR2 SYDVKM. This chain's CDR3 is CASSLKGHMNTEAFF. The CDR3 nucleotides read TGTGCCAGCAGTTTGAAGGGACATATGAACACTGAAGCTTTCTTT. The variable domain in full, completed from reference TRBV28 and TRBJ1-1, reads DVKVTQSSRYLVKRTGEKVFLECVQDMDHENMFWYRQDPGLGLRLIYFSYDVKMKEKGDIPEGYSVSREKKERFSLILESASTNQTSMYLCASSLKGHMNTEAFFGQGTRLTVV.

This clone was found once. The rearrangement links TRBV6-5 to TRBJ1-2; 7 nucleotides line up with TRBD1. V shed 10 bases and J 8 bases; nucleotides not matched to a gene: 13. The CDR3 has 13 residues. Germline assignment: CDR1 MNHEY and CDR2 SVGAGI. The CDR3 DNA follows: TGTGCCACGGGGGACAGCCCCGATTGGGGCTACACCTTC. It translates to CATGDSPDWGYTF.

The chain has TRBV28 and TRBJ2-2; 10 nucleotides match TRBD2. Germline loops: CDR1 MDHEN, CDR2 SYDVKM. The ends lost 7 bases at V and 2 bases at J; junction bases unmatched: 19. The CDR3 sequence is 20 residues long. CDR3 DNA sequence: TGTGCCAGCATTCCCGGGAGGGGGCTAGCGGGAGCCACAAACACCGGGGAGCTGTTTTTT. This encodes CASIPGRGLAGATNTGELFF.

The rearrangement links TRBV2 to TRBJ2-7, with 7 positions matching TRBD2. The CDR3 covers 16 residues. V shed 6 bases and J 2 bases; nucleotides not matched to a gene: 13. CDR1 SNHLY and CDR2 FYNNEI come from the germline V gene. Written as DNA, the CDR3 is TGTGCCAGCAGCCCCTACGGGGGAGGGCCCCCCTACGAGCAGTACTTC. Protein product: CASSPYGGGPPYEQYF.

The chain carries TRBV6-1 and TRBJ2-4, with 8 bases identical to TRBD1. The V gene's germline CDR1 is MNHNS and CDR2 SASEGT. This CDR3 is 13 amino acids long. V dropped 6 bases and J dropped 5; count of bases not matched to a gene: 3. The CDR3 sequence: CASRQGAENIQYF. The CDR3 nucleotides are TGTGCCAGCAGGCAGGGGGCGGAAAACATTCAGTACTTC.

This clone was found once. The chain is built from TRBV5-4 and TRBJ1-2, with unresolved D. The length of the CDR3 is 12 residues. Per germline, CDR1 SGHNT and CDR2 YYREEE (reference sequence). V was pared by 4 bases and J by 4 bases, with 8 bases between. The CDR3, as DNA: TGTGCCAGCAGCCTAGCCGGCTATGGCTACACCTTC. Protein: CASSLAGYGYTF. The full variable domain, completed using reference TRBV5-4 and TRBJ1-2, is ETGVTQSPTHLIKTRGQQVTLRCSSQSGHNTVSWYQQALGQGPQFIFQYYREEENGRGNFPPRFSGLQFPNYSSELNVNALELDDSALYLCASSLAGYGYTFGSGTRLTVV.

The chain recombines TRBV5-1 with TRBJ2-7, with D possibly being TRBD2 (6 bases). The CDR3 covers 13 residues. CDR1 is SGHRS and CDR2 is YFSETQ in the germline V gene. The V end lost 0 bases, the J end lost 4 bases, and 8 bases lay between the germline ends. DNA for the CDR3: TGCGCCAGCAGCTTGGGTGCGGGGTACGAGCAGTACTTC. As protein: CASSLGAGYEQYF.

The chain links TRBV29-1 to TRBJ2-5; TRBD2 is a possible D gene (5 bases). Germline V CDR1 and CDR2: SQVTM, ANQGSEA. The CDR3 is made up of 12 amino acids. Trimming took 6 bases from V and 11 from J, leaving 19 bases between them. The DNA for the CDR3 is TGCAGCGTCGTCCATGTTCGGGGTGAGCAGTACTTC. It specifies CSVVHVRGEQYF.

This chain uses TRBV7-3 with TRBJ2-7; tentative D call: TRBD2 (5 bases). The CDR3 contains 14 residues. The V gene's germline CDR1 is SGHTA and CDR2 FQGTGA. Trimming shortened V by 2 bases and J by 0 bases, and 8 bases separated the two germline ends. CDR3 nucleotides: TGTGCCAGCAGCTTACTGGGGAGCTCCTACGAGCAGTACTTC. Translation gives CASSLLGSSYEQYF.

V and J are TRBV7-9 and TRBJ2-2, with 9 bases matching TRBD2. The CDR3 is 15 amino acids. The J segment lost 6 bases and the V segment lost 4 bases, leaving 6 bases of the junction unmatched. Germline values: CDR1 SEHNR, CDR2 FQNEAQ (reference sequence). DNA for the CDR3: TGTGCCAGCAGCTACACGGGACTAGCTTCCGGGGAGCTGTTTTTT. Amino acids: CASSYTGLASGELFF.

The V call is TRBV27, the J call TRBJ1-1, with D perhaps TRBD1 (5 bases). CDR3 length: 14 residues. V dropped 4 bases and J dropped 5 bases, with 14 bases sitting between them. CDR1 MNHEY and CDR2 SMNVEV come from the germline V gene (reference sequence). CDR3 DNA sequence: TGTGCCAGCAGTTCTTGGGGCGCGAGGACTGAAGCTTTCTTT. It is translated as CASSSWGARTEAFF.

The chain links TRBV27 to TRBJ2-1, with 7 bases lining up with TRBD2. The CDR3 loop spans 14 amino acids. V lost 3 bases and J lost 2; bases outside the gene matches: 1. Germline V gene lookup returns CDR1 MNHEY and CDR2 SMNVEV (reference sequence). The CDR3 here is CASSLGGTYNEQFF. The CDR3 DNA sequence: TGTGCCAGCAGTTTGGGGGGGACCTACAATGAGCAGTTCTTC.

This clone was seen only once. This sample includes further DNA sequences coding for the same CDR3. CDR3 sequence reads: CASSLGASSYNEQFF. The CDR3, as DNA: TGCGCCAGCAGCTTGGGAGCGTCCTCCTACAATGAGCAGTTCTTC. J is TRBJ2-1 and V is TRBV5-1; D gene ambiguous. The germline gives CDR1 SGHRS, CDR2 YFSETQ. The CDR3 is 15 amino acids. With 0 bases removed from V and 0 bases from J, the gap between germline ends came to 7 bases.

The rearrangement links TRBV9 to TRBJ2-2, with TRBD2 matching over 13 bases. The V and J ends lost 2 bases and 5 bases, in that order; junction bases with no gene match: 9. The length of the CDR3 is 18 residues. From germline, CDR1 is SGDLS and CDR2 YYNGEE. Here the CDR3 reads CASSVGLAGARGTGELFF. The CDR3 nucleotides are TGTGCCAGCAGCGTTGGACTAGCGGGAGCAAGAGGAACCGGGGAGCTGTTTTTT.

V gene TRBV5-1 combines with J gene TRBJ2-1; tentative D call: TRBD2 (5 bases). The CDR3 is 17 residues long. Deletions cut 4 bases from V and 0 bases from J, with 17 bases between. The germline V gene encodes CDR1 SGHRS and CDR2 YFSETQ. CDR3 sequence (DNA): TGCGCCAGCAGCCTGGGCCAGGACTGGGACTCCTACAATGAGCAGTTCTTC. The encoded protein is CASSLGQDWDSYNEQFF.

V gene TRBV30 combines with J gene TRBJ2-7; 9 bases agree with TRBD1. The J segment lost 5 bases and the V segment lost 3 bases, leaving 8 bases of the junction unmatched. The CDR3 length is 14 residues. Germline V CDR1 and CDR2: GTSNPN, SVGIG (reference sequence). The DNA of the CDR3 is TGTGCCTGGAGCACCGGGACAGGGATTGACGAGCAGTACTTC. The encoded protein is CAWSTGTGIDEQYF.

This sequence joins TRBV7-2 and TRBJ1-2; D unresolved. The CDR3 spans 13 residues. CDR1 and CDR2 from the germline V gene are SGHTA and FQGNSA. Trimming stripped 0 bases from V and 6 bases from J, with 8 bases between. CDR3 protein: CASSLAGRDGYTF. CDR3 DNA sequence: TGTGCCAGCAGCTTAGCGGGCAGAGATGGCTACACCTTC.

There are a few counts of this clone. The rearrangement joins TRBV7-2 to TRBJ2-7, with TRBD2 matching over 9 bases. The J segment lost 5 bases and the V segment lost 3 bases, leaving 8 bases of the junction unmatched. The CDR3 covers 15 residues. Germline V gene lookup returns CDR1 SGHTA and CDR2 FQGNSA. For the CDR3, the DNA is TGTGCCAGCAGCTTCGGAGCGGGAGGAACCGACGAGCAGTACTTC. Protein product: CASSFGAGGTDEQYF.

This clone has a handful of counts. This chain uses TRBV7-9 with TRBJ1-3; possibly TRBD1 for D (6 bases). V dropped 4 bases and J dropped 2 bases, with 9 bases sitting between them. Germline V gene lookup returns CDR1 SEHNR and CDR2 FQNEAQ (reference sequence). This CDR3 spans 14 amino acids. The CDR3 DNA is TGTGCCAGCAGCTCACAGGGAACTGGAAACACCATATATTTT. Translation gives CASSSQGTGNTIYF.

The chain employs TRBV10-3 and TRBJ2-3; D not certain. V was trimmed by 4 bases and J by 0 bases, leaving 8 bases between them. Per germline, CDR1 ENHRY and CDR2 SYGVKD. The length of the CDR3 is 14 residues. The chain's CDR3 is CAISGGQSTDTQYF. DNA of the CDR3: TGTGCCATCAGTGGAGGTCAGAGCACAGATACGCAGTATTTT.

Notes on this clone: One end of the junction is discordant with germline, which a read error may explain. Other DNA sequences in this sample translate to the same CDR3. The chain has TRBV5-1 and TRBJ2-7, with D hard to call. Germline CDR1 is SGHRS and CDR2 is YFSETQ. The CDR3 length is 13 residues. The CDR3 bases are TGCGCCAGCAGCTTGGGGAGTTCCTACGAGCAATACTTC. Translated, it gives CASSLGSSYEQYF.

J is TRBJ2-5 and V is TRBV2; 9 positions match TRBD1. The CDR3 extends over 14 amino acids. V gave up 4 bases and J gave up 6 bases; unmatched junction bases: 6. Germline CDR1 SNHLY, CDR2 FYNNEI. The CDR3 spells CASSAAGQGKTQYF. The CDR3 bases are TGTGCCAGCAGTGCCGCGGGACAGGGAAAGACCCAGTACTTC.